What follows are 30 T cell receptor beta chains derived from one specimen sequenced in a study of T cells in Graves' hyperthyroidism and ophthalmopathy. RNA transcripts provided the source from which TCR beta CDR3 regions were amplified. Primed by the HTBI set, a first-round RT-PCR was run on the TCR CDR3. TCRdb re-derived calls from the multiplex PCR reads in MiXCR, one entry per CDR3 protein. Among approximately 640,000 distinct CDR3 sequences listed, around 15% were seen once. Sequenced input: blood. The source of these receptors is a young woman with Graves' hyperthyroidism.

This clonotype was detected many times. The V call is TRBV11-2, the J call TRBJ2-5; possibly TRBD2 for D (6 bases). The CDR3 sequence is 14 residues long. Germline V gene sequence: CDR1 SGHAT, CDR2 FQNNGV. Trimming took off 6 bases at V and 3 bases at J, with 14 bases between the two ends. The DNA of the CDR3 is TGTGCCAGCAGGTACTGGGGGGTCGAAGAGACCCAGTACTTC. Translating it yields CASRYWGVEETQYF.

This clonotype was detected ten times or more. Here the CDR3 DNA reads TGTGCCAGCAGCTCCCCCGGGACTACCTTTCAAGAGACCCAGTACTTC. Protein: CASSSPGTTFQETQYF. This sequence joins TRBV13 and TRBJ2-5; 7 bases are a match to TRBD2. Trimming removed 4 bases from V and 2 bases from J; junction bases left unmatched: 10. From germline, CDR1 is PRHDT and CDR2 FYEKMQ (reference sequence). There are 16 residues in the CDR3.

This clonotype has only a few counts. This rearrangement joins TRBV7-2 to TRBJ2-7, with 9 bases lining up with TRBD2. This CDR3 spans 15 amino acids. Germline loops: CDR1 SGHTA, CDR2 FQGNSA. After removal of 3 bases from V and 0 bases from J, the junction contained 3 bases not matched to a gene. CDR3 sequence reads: CASSFRSGSSYEQYF. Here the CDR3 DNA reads TGTGCCAGCAGCTTCCGTAGCGGGAGCTCCTACGAGCAGTACTTC.

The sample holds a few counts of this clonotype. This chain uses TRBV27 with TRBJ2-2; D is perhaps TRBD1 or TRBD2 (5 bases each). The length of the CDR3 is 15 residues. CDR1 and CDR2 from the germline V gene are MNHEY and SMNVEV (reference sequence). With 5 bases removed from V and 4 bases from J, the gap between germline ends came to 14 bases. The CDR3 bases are TGTGCCAGCAGTCCCCAAGACGGGACCACCGGGGAGCTGTTTTTT. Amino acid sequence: CASSPQDGTTGELFF.

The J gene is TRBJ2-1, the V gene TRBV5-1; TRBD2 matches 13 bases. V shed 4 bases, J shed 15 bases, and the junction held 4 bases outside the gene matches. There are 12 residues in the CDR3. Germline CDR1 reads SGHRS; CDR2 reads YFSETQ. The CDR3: CASSVTSGRMFF. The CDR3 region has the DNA TGCGCCAGCAGCGTGACTAGCGGGAGGATGTTCTTC.

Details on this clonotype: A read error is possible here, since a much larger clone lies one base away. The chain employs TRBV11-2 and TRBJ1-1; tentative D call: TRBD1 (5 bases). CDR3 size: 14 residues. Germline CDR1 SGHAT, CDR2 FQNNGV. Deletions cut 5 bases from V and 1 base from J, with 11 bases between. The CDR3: CASSRGYTNTEAFF. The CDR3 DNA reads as TGTGCCAGCAGCCGGGGGTACACGAACACTGAAGCTTTCTTT.

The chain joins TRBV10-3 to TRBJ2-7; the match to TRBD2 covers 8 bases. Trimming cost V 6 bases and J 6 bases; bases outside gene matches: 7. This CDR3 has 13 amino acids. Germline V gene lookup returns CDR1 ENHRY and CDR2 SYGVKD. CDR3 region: CAISLSGGGEQYF. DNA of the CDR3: TGTGCCATCAGCCTCTCGGGGGGGGGCGAGCAGTACTTC.

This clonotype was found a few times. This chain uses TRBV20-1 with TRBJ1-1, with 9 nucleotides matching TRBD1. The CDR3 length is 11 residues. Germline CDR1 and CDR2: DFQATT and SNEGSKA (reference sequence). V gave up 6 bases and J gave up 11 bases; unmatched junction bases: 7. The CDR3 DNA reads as TGCAGTGCCAACCGGGACAGGGATGCTTTCTTT. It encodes CSANRDRDAFF.

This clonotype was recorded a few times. CDR3 loop: CASSRAGGDNEQFF. CDR3 in DNA: TGCGCCAGCAGTCGGGCAGGGGGTGACAATGAGCAGTTCTTC. This rearrangement joins TRBV10-1 to TRBJ2-1; 7 bases align to TRBD1. The junction had 6 bases not matched to a gene; V was cut back by 5 bases and J by 5 bases. Germline V gene data show CDR1 as WNHNN and CDR2 as SYGVQD (reference sequence). This CDR3 comprises 14 residues.

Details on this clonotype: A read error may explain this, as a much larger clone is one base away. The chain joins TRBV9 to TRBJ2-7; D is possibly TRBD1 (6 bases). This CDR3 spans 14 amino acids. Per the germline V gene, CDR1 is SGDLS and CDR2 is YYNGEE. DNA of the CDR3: TGTGTCAGCAGCGGCCTACAGGGAACCCACGAGCAGTACTTC. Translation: CVSSGLQGTHEQYF.

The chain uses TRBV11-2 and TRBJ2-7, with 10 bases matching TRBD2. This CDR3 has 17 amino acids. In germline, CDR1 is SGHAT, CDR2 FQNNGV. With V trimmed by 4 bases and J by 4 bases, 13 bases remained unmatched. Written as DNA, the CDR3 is TGTGCCAGCAGCTCCTCGGTACTTAGCGGGAGGAAGTACGAGCAGTACTTC. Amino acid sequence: CASSSSVLSGRKYEQYF.

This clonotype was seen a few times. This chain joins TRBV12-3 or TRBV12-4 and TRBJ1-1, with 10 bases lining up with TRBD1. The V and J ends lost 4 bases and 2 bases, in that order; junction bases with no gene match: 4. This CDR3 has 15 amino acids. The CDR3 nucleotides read TGTGCCAGCAGTTCTGGACAGGGGGTAAACACTGAAGCTTTCTTT. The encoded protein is CASSSGQGVNTEAFF.

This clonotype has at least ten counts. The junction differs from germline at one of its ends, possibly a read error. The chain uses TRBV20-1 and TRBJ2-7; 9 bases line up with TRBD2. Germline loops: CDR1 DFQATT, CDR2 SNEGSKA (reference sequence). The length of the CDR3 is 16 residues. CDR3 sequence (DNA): TGCAGTGCCAGAGATCCGACAGCGGGAGGCCCACGGGAGCAGTACTTC. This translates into CSARDPTAGGPREQYF.

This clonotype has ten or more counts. CDR3 protein: CASSFRDGDEQYF. In DNA form, the CDR3 reads TGTGCCAGCAGCTTCAGGGACGGGGACGAGCAGTACTTC. The V gene is TRBV7-2, the J gene TRBJ2-7; tentatively, D is TRBD1 or TRBD2 (5 bases each). The CDR3 loop spans 13 amino acids. The ends were cut back, 3 bases at V and 5 bases at J, with 11 bases in the middle. Germline-derived CDR1 and CDR2 are SGHTA and FQGNSA.

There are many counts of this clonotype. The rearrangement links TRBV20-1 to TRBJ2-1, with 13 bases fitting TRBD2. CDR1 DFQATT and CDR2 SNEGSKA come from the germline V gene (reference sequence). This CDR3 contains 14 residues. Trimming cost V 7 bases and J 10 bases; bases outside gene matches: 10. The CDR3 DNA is TGCAGTGGCACCGGACTAGCGGGAGTTGGGGAGCAGTTCTTC. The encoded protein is CSGTGLAGVGEQFF.

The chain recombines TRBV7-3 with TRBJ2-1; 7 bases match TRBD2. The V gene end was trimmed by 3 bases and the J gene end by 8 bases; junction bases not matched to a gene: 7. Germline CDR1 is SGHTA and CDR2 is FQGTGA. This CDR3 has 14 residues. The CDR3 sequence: CASSFAGLDDEQFF. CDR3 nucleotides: TGTGCCAGCAGCTTCGCTGGACTAGATGATGAGCAGTTCTTC.

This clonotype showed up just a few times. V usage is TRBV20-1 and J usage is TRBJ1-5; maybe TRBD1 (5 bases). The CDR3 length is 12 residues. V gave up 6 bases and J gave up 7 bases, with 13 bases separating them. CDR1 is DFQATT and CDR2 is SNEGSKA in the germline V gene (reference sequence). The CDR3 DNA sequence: TGCAGTGCCGGGGCCAGGGACCAGCCCCAGCATTTT. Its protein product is CSAGARDQPQHF.

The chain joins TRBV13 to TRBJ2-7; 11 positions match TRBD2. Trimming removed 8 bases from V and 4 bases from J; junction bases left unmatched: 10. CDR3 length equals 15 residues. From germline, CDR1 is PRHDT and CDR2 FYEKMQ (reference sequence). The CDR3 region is CASGSLAGGTYEQYF. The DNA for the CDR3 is TGTGCCAGCGGCTCGTTAGCGGGAGGGACATACGAGCAGTACTTC.

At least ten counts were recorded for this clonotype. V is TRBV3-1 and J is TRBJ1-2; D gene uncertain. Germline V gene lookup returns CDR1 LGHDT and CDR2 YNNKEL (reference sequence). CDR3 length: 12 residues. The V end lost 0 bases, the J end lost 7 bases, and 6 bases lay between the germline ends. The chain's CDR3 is CASSQDSSGYTF. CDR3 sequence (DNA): TGTGCCAGCAGCCAAGACAGCAGTGGCTACACCTTC.

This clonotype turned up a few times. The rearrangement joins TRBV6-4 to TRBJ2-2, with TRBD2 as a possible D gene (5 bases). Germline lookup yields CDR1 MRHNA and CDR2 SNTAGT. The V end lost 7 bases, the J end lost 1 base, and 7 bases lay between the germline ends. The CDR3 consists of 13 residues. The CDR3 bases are TGTGCCAGCAAGGAGGTGAACACCGGGGAGCTGTTTTTT. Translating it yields CASKEVNTGELFF.

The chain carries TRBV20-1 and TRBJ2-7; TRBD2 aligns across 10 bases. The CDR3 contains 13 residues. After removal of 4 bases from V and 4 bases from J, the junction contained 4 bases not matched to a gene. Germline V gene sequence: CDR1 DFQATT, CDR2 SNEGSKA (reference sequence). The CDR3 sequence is CSAIRTSGYEQYF. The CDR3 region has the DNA TGCAGTGCTATTAGGACTAGCGGTTACGAGCAGTACTTC.

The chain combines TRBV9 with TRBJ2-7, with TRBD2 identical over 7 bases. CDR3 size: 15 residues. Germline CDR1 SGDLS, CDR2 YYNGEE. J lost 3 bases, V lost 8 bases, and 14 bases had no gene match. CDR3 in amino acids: CARITRVREIYEQYF. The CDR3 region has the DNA TGTGCCAGGATCACCCGTGTGCGGGAGATCTACGAGCAGTACTTC.

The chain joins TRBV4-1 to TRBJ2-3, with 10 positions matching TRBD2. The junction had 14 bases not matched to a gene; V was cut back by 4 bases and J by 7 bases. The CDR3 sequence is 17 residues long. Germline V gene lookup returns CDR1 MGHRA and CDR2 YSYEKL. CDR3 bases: TGCGCCAGCAGCCCGGGGCCTAAGCGGGAGGGCCCATATACGCAGTATTTT. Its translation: CASSPGPKREGPYTQYF.

This chain's CDR3 is CASSPHTGASVNDEQYF. Here the CDR3 DNA reads TGTGCCAGCAGCCCTCACACCGGGGCTAGCGTGAATGACGAGCAGTACTTC. The J gene is TRBJ2-7, the V gene TRBV25-1; a possible D gene is TRBD2 (6 bases). The CDR3 contains 17 residues. Germline lookup yields CDR1 MGHDK and CDR2 SYGVNS. V gave up 6 bases and J gave up 5 bases, with 26 bases separating them.

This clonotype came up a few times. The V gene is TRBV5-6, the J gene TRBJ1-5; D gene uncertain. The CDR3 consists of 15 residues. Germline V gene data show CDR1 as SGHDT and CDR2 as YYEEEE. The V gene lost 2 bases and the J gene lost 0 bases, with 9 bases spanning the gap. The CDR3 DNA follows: TGTGCCAGCAGCTTCGGGGAGTATAGCAATCAGCCCCAGCATTTT. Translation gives CASSFGEYSNQPQHF.

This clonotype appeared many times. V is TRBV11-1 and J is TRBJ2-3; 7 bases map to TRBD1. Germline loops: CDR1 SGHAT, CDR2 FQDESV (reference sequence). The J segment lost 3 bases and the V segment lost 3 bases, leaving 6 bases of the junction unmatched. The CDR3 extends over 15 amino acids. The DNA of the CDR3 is TGTGCCAGCAGCTTGAACAGGGGACCAACAGATACGCAGTATTTT. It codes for CASSLNRGPTDTQYF.

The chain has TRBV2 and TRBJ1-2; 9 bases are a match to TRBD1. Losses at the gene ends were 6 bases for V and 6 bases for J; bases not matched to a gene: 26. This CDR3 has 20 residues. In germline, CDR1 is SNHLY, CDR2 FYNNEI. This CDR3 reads CASSFPAHTGGSSWGDGYTF. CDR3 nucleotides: TGTGCCAGCAGCTTTCCTGCACACACAGGGGGCAGCTCCTGGGGGGATGGCTACACCTTC. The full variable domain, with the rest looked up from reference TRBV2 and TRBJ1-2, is EPEVTQTPSHQVTQMGQEVILRCVPISNHLYFYWYRQILGQKVEFLVSFYNNEISEKSEIFDDQFSVERPDGSNFTLKIRSTKLEDSAMYFCASSFPAHTGGSSWGDGYTFGSGTRLTVV.

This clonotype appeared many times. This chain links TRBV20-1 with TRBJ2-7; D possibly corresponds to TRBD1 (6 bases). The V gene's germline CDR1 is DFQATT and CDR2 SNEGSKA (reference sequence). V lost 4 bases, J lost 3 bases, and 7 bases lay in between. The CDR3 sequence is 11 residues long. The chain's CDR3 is CSAKDSYEQYF. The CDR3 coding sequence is TGCAGTGCTAAGGACAGCTACGAGCAGTACTTC.

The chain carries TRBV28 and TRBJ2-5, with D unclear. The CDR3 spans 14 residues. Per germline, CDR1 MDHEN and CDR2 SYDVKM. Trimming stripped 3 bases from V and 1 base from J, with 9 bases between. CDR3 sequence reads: CASSFGVAQETQYF. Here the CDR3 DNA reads TGTGCCAGCAGTTTCGGAGTAGCCCAAGAGACCCAGTACTTC.

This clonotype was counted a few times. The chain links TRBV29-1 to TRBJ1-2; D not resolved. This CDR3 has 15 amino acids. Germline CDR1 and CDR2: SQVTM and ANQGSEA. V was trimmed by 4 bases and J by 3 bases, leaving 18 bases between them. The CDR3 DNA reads TGCAGCGTTGCTCGGACCGGGAATCAGGACTATGGCTACACCTTC. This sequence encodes CSVARTGNQDYGYTF.